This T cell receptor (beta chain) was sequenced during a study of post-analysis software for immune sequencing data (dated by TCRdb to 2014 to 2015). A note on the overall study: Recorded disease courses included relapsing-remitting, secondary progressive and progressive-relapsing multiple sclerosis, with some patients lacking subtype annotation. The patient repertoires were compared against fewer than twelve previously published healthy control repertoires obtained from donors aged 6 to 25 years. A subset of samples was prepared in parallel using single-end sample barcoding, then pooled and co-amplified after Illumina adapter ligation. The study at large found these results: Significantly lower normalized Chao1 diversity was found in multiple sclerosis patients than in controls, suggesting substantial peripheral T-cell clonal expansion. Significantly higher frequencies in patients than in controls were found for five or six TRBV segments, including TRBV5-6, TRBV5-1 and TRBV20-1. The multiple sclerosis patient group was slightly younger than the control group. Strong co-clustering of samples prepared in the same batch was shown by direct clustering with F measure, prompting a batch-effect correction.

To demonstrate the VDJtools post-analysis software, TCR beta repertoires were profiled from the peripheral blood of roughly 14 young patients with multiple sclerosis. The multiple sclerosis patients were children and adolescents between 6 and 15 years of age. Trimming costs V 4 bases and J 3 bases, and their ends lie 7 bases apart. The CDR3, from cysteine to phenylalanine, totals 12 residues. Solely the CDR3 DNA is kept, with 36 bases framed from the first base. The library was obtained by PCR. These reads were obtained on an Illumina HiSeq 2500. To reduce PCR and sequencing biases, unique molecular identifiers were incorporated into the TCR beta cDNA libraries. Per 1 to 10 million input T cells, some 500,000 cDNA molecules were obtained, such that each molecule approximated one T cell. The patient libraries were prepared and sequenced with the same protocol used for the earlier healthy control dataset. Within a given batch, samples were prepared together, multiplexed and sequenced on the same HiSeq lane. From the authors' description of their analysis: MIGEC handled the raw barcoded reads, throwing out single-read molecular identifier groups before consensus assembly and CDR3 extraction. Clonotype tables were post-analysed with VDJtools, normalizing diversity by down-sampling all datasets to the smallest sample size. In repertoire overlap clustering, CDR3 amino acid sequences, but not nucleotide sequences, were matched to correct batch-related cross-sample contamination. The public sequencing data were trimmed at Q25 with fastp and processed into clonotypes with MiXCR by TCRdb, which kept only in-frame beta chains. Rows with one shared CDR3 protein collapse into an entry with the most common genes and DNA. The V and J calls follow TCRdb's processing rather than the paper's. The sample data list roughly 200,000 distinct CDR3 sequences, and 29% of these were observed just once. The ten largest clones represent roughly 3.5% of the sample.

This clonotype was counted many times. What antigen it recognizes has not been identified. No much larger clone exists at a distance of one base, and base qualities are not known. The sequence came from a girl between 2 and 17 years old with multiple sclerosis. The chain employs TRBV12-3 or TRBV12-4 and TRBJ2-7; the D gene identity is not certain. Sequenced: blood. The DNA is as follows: TGTGCCAGCAGTTCACTGATCTACGAGCAGTACTTC. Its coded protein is CASSSLIYEQYF.